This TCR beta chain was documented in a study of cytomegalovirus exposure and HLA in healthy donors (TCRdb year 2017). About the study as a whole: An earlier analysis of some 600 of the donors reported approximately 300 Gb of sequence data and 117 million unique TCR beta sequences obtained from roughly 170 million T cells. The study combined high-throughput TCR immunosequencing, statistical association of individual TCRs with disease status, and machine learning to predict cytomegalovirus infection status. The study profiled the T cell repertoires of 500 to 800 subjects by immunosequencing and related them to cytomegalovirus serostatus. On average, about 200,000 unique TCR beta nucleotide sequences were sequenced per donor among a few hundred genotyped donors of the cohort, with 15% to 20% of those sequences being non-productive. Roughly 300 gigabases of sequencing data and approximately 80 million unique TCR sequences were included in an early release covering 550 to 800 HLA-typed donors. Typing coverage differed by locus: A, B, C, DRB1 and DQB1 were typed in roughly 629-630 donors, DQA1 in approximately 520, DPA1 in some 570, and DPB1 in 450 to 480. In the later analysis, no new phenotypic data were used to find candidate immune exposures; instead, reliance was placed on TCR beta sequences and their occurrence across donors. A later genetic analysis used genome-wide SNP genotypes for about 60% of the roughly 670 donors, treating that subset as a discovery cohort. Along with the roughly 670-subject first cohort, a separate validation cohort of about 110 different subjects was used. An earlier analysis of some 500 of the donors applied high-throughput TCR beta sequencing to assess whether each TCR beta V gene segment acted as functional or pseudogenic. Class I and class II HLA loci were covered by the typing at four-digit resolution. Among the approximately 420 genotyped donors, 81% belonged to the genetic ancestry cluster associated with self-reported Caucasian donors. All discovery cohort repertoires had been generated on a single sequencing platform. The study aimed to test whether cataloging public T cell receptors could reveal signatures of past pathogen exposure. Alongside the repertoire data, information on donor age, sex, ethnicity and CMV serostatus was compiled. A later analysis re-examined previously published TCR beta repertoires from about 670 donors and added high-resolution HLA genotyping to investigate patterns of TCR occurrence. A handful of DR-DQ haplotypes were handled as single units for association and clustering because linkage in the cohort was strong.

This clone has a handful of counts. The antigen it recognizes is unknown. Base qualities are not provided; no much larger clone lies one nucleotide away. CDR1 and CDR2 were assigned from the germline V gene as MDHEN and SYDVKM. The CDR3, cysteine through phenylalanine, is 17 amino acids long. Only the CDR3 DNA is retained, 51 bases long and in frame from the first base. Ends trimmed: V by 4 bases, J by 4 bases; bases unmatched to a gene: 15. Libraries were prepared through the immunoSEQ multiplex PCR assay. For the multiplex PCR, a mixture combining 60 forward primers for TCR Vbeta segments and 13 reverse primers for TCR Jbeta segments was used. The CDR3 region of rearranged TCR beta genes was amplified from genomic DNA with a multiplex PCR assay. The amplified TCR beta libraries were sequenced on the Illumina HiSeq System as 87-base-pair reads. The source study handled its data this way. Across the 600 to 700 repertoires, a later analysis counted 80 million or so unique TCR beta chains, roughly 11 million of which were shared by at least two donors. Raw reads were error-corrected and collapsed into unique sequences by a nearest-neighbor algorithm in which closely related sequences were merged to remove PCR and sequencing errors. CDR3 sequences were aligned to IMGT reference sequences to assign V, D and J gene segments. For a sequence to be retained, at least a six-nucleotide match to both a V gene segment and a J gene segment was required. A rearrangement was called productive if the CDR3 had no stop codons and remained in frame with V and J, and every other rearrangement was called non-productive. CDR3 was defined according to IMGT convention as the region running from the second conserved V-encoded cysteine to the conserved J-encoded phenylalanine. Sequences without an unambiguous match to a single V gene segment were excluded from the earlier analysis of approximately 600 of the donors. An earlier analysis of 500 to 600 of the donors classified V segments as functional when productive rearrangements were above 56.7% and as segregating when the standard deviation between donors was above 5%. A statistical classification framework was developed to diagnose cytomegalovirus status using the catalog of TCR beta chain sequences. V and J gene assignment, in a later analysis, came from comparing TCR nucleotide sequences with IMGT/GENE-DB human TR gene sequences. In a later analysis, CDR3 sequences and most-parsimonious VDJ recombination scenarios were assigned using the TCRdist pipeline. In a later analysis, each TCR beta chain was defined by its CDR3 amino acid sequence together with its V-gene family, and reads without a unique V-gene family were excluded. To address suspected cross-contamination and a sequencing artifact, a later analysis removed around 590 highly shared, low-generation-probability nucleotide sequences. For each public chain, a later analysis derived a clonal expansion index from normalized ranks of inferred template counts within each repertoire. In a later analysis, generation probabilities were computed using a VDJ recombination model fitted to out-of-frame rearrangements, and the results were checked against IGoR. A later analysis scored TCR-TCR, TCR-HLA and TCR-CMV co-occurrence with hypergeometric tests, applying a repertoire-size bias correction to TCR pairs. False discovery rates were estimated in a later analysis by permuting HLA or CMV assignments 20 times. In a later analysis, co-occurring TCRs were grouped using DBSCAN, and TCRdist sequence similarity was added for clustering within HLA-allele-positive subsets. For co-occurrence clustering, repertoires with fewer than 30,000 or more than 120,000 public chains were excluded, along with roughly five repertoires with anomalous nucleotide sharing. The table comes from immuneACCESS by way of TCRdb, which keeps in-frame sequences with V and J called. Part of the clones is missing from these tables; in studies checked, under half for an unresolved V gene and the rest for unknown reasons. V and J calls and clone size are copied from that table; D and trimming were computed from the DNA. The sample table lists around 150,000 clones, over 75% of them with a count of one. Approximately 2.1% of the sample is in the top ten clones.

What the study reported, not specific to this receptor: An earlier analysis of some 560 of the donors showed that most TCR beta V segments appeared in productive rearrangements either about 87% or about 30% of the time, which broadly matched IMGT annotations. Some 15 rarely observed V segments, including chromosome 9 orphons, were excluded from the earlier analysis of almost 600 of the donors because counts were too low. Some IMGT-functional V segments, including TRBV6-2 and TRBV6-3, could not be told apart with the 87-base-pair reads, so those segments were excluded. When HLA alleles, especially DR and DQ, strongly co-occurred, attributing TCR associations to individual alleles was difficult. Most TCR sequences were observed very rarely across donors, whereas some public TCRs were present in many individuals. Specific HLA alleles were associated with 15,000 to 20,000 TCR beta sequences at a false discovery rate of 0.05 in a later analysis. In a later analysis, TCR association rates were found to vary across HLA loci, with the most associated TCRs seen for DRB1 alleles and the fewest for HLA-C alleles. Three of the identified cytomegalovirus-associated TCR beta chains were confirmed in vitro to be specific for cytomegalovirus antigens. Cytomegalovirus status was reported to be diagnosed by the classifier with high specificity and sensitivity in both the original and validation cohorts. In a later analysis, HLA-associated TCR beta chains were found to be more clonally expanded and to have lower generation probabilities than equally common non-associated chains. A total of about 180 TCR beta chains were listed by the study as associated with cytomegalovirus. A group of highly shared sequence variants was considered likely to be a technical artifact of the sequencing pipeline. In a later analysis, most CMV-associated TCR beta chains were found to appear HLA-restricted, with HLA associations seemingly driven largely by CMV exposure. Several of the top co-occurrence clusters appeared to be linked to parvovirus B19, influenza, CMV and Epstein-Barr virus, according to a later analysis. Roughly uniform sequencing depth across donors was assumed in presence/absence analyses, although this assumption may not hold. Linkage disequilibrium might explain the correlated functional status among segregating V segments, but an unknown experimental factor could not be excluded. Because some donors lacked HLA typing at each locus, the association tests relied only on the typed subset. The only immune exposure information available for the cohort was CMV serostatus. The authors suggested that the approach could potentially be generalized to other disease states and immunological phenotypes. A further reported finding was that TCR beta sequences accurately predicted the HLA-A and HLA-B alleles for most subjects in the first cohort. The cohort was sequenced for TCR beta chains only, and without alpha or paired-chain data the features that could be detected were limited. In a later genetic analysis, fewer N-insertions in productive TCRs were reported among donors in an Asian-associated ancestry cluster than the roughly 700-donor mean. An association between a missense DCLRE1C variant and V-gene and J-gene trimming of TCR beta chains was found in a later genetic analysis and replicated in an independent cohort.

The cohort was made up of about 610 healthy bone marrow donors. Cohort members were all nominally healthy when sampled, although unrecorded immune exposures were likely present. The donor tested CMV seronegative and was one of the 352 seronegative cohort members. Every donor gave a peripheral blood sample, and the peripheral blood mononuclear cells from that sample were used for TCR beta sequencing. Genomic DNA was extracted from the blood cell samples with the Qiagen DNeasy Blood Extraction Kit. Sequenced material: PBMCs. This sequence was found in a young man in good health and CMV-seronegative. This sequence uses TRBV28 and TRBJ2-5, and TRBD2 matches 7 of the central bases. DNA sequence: TGTGCCAGCAGTTCCTCCAAACTAGCGACGATCGGAGAGACCCAGTACTTC. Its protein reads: CASSSSKLATIGETQYF.